This TCR beta chain appears in the sequencing data of a study of human T cells and chemical hapten exposure. Regarding the study as a whole: Given that the donors had alopecia, their immune response may differ from that seen in healthy people.

This CDR3 spans 16 amino acids. After removal of 6 bases from V and 4 bases from J, the junction contained 13 bases not matched to a gene. Germline-derived CDR1 and CDR2 are SEHNR and FQNEAQ (reference sequence). TCRdb called the RACE reads again in MiXCR, with one record for every CDR3 protein. The top ten hold 2% to 2.5% of the sample, which has about 120,000 distinct CDR3 sequences, approximately 10% seen once. Described time point: patch test 3, about 24 weeks after DPC sensitization. Treatment: therapeutic diphenylcyclopropenone sensitization with weekly scalp DPC. On this clonotype itself: The antigen remains unidentified.

The chain couples TRBV7-9 to TRBJ2-3, with 7 nucleotides matching TRBD2. The sequencing used whole blood, collected in connection with sensitization to the hapten diphenylcyclopropenone (DPC). The receptor comes from a woman aged 50 to 65 with alopecia areata. Some clones in this sample may be carry-over from other donors' samples. CDR3 in amino acids: CASSLSPTSPADTQYF. The DNA of the CDR3 is TGTGCCAGCAGTCTCTCTCCGACTAGCCCGGCAGATACGCAGTATTTT.